The 24 T cell receptor beta chains in this list originate from one sample, sequenced in a study of cytomegalovirus exposure and HLA in healthy donors. It was with 60 Vbeta and 13 Jbeta primers that the PCR ran. Repertoires were generated with immunoSEQ multiplex PCR, while TCRdb's copy carries only in-frame clones and drops some. The sample features some 130,000 clones, with roughly 1.6% in its top ten. Sequences were obtained from PBMCs. The receptors here all came from a woman in her thirties or forties in good health and CMV-seronegative.

The chain couples TRBV19 to TRBJ1-5, with TRBD1 identical over 12 bases. The V gene end was trimmed by 7 bases and the J gene end by 2 bases; junction bases not matched to a gene: 18. CDR3 size: 20 residues. The germline CDR1 and CDR2 sequences are LNHDA and SQIVND (reference sequence). The CDR3 nucleotides are TGTGCCAGTACCAATGGGGTTTGGGACAGGGGGCATCTGGGCAATCAGCCCCAGCATTTT. This translates into CASTNGVWDRGHLGNQPQHF.

The chain links TRBV5-6 to TRBJ2-7; perhaps TRBD2 as D (5 bases). With 4 bases removed from V and 1 base from J, the gap between germline ends came to 9 bases. The germline V gene has CDR1 SGHDT and CDR2 YYEEEE. This CDR3 is built from 13 residues. The CDR3 sequence is CASSTRVSYEQYV. CDR3 in DNA: TGTGCCAGCAGCACGAGGGTTTCCTACGAGCAGTACGTC.

This rearrangement joins TRBV19 to TRBJ2-3; the match to TRBD2 covers 7 bases. This CDR3 is built from 15 residues. After removal of 7 bases from V and 3 bases from J, the junction contained 10 bases not matched to a gene. Per the germline V gene, CDR1 is LNHDA and CDR2 is SQIVND (reference sequence). The CDR3 DNA is TGTGCCAGTACCTCCGGGGGGATGAGAACAGATACGCAGTATTTT. Residues: CASTSGGMRTDTQYF.

As regards this clone: Its ends do not fully match the called genes, so a read error is possible. Other DNA sequences within the sample encode an identical CDR3. The chain joins TRBV4-3 to TRBJ1-2; D is perhaps TRBD1 (5 bases). Germline V gene data show CDR1 as LGHNA and CDR2 as YSLEER. The CDR3 consists of 16 residues. CDR3 region: CASSQDLGGINYGYTF. CDR3 DNA: TGCGCCAGCAGCCAAGATCTGGGGGGAATTAACTATGGTTACACCTTC.

The rearrangement joins TRBV29-1 to TRBJ2-7, with TRBD1 matching over 7 bases. There are 14 residues in the CDR3. V was clipped by 7 bases and J by 1 base; unmatched bases: 10. Germline loops: CDR1 SQVTM, CDR2 ANQGSEA. The DNA for the CDR3 is TGCAGCGCCAAGACAGGGACGGTTTCCTACGAGCAGTACTTC. It is translated as CSAKTGTVSYEQYF.

V gene TRBV13 combines with J gene TRBJ2-2; no clear D gene. CDR1 is PRHDT and CDR2 is FYEKMQ in the germline V gene (reference sequence). There are 16 residues in the CDR3. Trimming removed 5 bases at V and 4 bases at J, with 17 bases between. As DNA, the CDR3 is TGTGCCAGCAGCCATACCCTGACATTACTCACCGGGGAGCTGTTTTTT. It is translated as CASSHTLTLLTGELFF.

This chain's CDR3 is CASSRSRGGGNEKLFF. CDR3 DNA: TGTGCCAGTAGTCGCTCCCGAGGGGGCGGGAATGAAAAACTGTTTTTT. The V and J genes are TRBV19 and TRBJ1-4; 7 bases agree with TRBD1. V was clipped by 5 bases and J by 5 bases; unmatched bases: 11. The CDR3 is 16 residues long. Germline CDR1 is LNHDA and CDR2 is SQIVND (reference sequence).

The chain links TRBV6-5 to TRBJ1-2; possible D gene TRBD1, 6 bases. This CDR3 contains 15 residues. Trimming cost V 6 bases and J 3 bases, with 17 bases left between them. Germline V gives CDR1 MNHEY, CDR2 SVGAGI. The CDR3 DNA reads TGTGCCAGCAGAAGGGGGGGAAGTGAGGACTATGGCTACACCTTC. Residues: CASRRGGSEDYGYTF.

The chain couples TRBV7-9 to TRBJ2-2; D not certain. Germline CDR1 is SEHNR and CDR2 is FQNEAQ (reference sequence). The V end was cut by 6 bases, the J end by 6 bases, with 5 bases between. This CDR3 is 11 amino acids long. Here the CDR3 DNA reads TGTGCCAGCAGTTGGCCCGGGGAGCTGTTTTTT. This encodes CASSWPGELFF.

The chain recombines TRBV4-2 with TRBJ1-2, with TRBD1 identical over 9 bases. The V gene end was trimmed by 2 bases and the J gene end by 5 bases; junction bases not matched to a gene: 3. Germline CDR1 and CDR2: LGHNA and YNFKEQ. CDR3 length: 14 amino acids. DNA of the CDR3: TGTGCCAGCAGCCAACCCGGGACAGGGTATGGCTACACCTTC. Encoded protein: CASSQPGTGYGYTF.

J is TRBJ2-2 and V is TRBV6-6; possibly TRBD2 for D (5 bases). V lost 2 bases and J 0 bases, leaving 10 bases between the germline ends. CDR1 is MNHNY and CDR2 is SVGAGI in the germline V gene (reference sequence). This CDR3 comprises 16 residues. CDR3 bases: TGTGCCAGCAGTTACACTAGGAGGACGAACACCGGGGAGCTGTTTTTT. It specifies CASSYTRRTNTGELFF.

The chain links TRBV6-6 to TRBJ2-1, with TRBD1 matching over 11 bases. V was pared by 5 bases and J by 8 bases, with 11 bases of the junction left unmatched. Germline V gene data show CDR1 as MNHNY and CDR2 as SVGAGI (reference sequence). This CDR3 has 16 amino acids. The CDR3: CASSPTAGTGGHEQFF. CDR3 nucleotide sequence: TGTGCCAGCAGTCCAACCGCCGGGACAGGGGGTCATGAGCAGTTCTTC.

The chain carries TRBV7-8 and TRBJ1-5, with D tentatively TRBD1 (5 bases). The V and J ends lost 1 base and 7 bases respectively, with 5 bases between them. Germline V lookup: CDR1 SGHVS, CDR2 FQNEAQ. This CDR3 comprises 12 residues. The CDR3 sequence is CASSLDRQPQHF. The CDR3 bases are TGTGCCAGCAGCTTAGACAGGCAGCCCCAGCATTTT.

The chain employs TRBV7-3 and TRBJ2-2; TRBD1 matches 7 bases. CDR3 length: 17 residues. V was pared by 0 bases and J by 8 bases, with 12 bases of the junction left unmatched. Germline V lookup: CDR1 SGHTA, CDR2 FQGTGA. In DNA, the CDR3 is TGTGCCAGCAGCTTAACCCTAAGTAGGGGGCAGTCAGGGGAGCTGTTTTTT. The encoded protein is CASSLTLSRGQSGELFF.

The genes are TRBV5-4 and TRBJ2-1, with D perhaps matching TRBD2 (5 bases). V was shortened by 2 bases and J by 13 bases, with 13 bases between the two germline ends. Germline lookup yields CDR1 SGHNT and CDR2 YYREEE (reference sequence). CDR3 size: 12 residues. CDR3 region: CASSFGGGQQFF. In nucleotides, the CDR3 is TGTGCCAGCAGCTTCGGAGGCGGGCAACAGTTCTTC.

The V and J genes are TRBV9 and TRBJ2-3; 9 nucleotides agree with TRBD2. After removal of 0 bases from V and 0 bases from J, the junction contained 5 bases not matched to a gene. From germline, CDR1 is SGDLS and CDR2 YYNGEE. The CDR3 loop spans 17 amino acids. For the CDR3, the DNA is TGTGCCAGCAGCGTAGGGGGCGGGGGGGATAGCACAGATACGCAGTATTTT. It codes for CASSVGGGGDSTDTQYF.

J is TRBJ1-5 and V is TRBV28; perhaps TRBD1 as D (5 bases). The V gene lost 7 bases and the J gene lost 3 bases, with 19 bases spanning the gap. Germline CDR1 MDHEN, CDR2 SYDVKM. This CDR3 region has 16 residues. CDR3 coding DNA: TGTGCCAGCAACTATAACGGGGGGGGTATCAATCAGCCCCAGCATTTT. Encoded protein: CASNYNGGGINQPQHF.

The chain has TRBV6-4 and TRBJ1-1; D is perhaps TRBD1 (6 bases). This CDR3 is 14 amino acids long. Germline lookup yields CDR1 MRHNA and CDR2 SNTAGT. V lost 5 bases and J lost 1, with 11 bases in between. CDR3 residues: CASSLVQGNTEAFF. The CDR3 DNA follows: TGTGCCAGCAGTCTTGTACAGGGGAACACTGAAGCTTTCTTT.

V and J are TRBV7-9 and TRBJ1-2, with 9 positions matching TRBD1. Trimming took 2 bases from V and 7 from J; bases not matched to a gene: 5. Germline CDR1 SEHNR, CDR2 FQNEAQ (reference sequence). This CDR3 has 14 amino acids. The CDR3 DNA is TGTGCCAGCAGCTTACTCGACAGGGGGTCTGGCTACACCTTC. Its protein is CASSLLDRGSGYTF.

The V call is TRBV18, the J call TRBJ1-1; TRBD1 matches 7 bases. Per germline, CDR1 KGHSH and CDR2 LQKENI. The junction had 9 bases not matched to a gene; V was cut back by 6 bases and J by 5 bases. There are 14 residues in the CDR3. CDR3: CASSPDRVATEAFF. In nucleotides, the CDR3 is TGTGCCAGCTCCCCTGACAGGGTAGCGACTGAAGCTTTCTTT.

The gene calls are TRBV19 and TRBJ1-3; no clear D. CDR3 length equals 15 residues. The V gene lost 6 bases and the J gene lost 4 bases, with 16 bases spanning the gap. Germline-derived CDR1 and CDR2 are LNHDA and SQIVND (reference sequence). The CDR3 loop reads CASRGVGGPGNTIYF. CDR3 nucleotide sequence: TGTGCCAGTAGGGGCGTCGGAGGACCGGGAAACACCATATATTTT.

The chain has TRBV6-1 and TRBJ1-1; TRBD1 matches 9 bases. Germline-derived CDR1 and CDR2 are MNHNS and SASEGT. V was clipped by 6 bases and J by 10 bases; unmatched bases: 12. This CDR3 has 14 residues. The CDR3 coding sequence is TGTGCCAGCAGGGGGGACAGGGCGGGACAGGGAGCTTTCTTT. Protein product: CASRGDRAGQGAFF.

The chain has TRBV11-3 and TRBJ2-7, with TRBD1 identical over 9 bases. J gave up 3 bases and V 8 bases, and 8 bases lay outside the gene matches. There are 14 residues in the CDR3. The V gene's germline CDR1 is SGHNT and CDR2 YENEEA. In nucleotides, the CDR3 is TGTGCCAGCGGGCTGGGACAGGGAAGCTACGAGCAGTACTTC. Amino acid sequence: CASGLGQGSYEQYF.

This chain connects TRBV6-5 to TRBJ1-5, with 8 bases lining up with TRBD1. The CDR3 runs 15 residues. Germline CDR1 MNHEY, CDR2 SVGAGI. Trimming cost V 6 bases and J 0 bases; bases outside gene matches: 4. CDR3 nucleotides: TGTGCCAGCAGGAGGGACAGGTATAGCAATCAGCCCCAGCATTTT. This codes for CASRRDRYSNQPQHF.